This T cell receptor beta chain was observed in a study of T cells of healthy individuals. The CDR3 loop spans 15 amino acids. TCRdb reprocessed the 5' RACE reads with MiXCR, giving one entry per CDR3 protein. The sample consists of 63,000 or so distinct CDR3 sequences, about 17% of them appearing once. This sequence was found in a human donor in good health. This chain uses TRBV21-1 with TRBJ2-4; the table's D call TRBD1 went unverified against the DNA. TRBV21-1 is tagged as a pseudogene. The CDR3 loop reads CASSKEEGARDIQYF. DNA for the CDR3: TGTGCCAGCAGCAAAGAAGAGGGGGCCCGAGACATTCAGTACTTC.